A single sample is the source of the 23 T cell receptor beta chains below, sequenced in a study of OX40 agonist ivuxolimab in advanced cancers. Using immunoSEQ multiplex PCR, the repertoire was profiled, and TCRdb retains in-frame clones only, with some absent. The sample lists around 50,000 clones; approximately 93% were seen once. The input for sequencing was CD4+ or CD8+ T cells sorted from blood, taken in a trial of the OX40 agonist ivuxolimab. These receptors were collected from an adult with an advanced solid tumor such as melanoma, head and neck, liver or kidney cancer.

This clone was counted once. The V and J genes are TRBV11-2 and TRBJ2-3, with a weak D call TRBD2 (6 bases). V was pared by 3 bases and J by 0 bases, with 7 bases between. The germline CDR1 and CDR2 sequences are SGHAT and FQNNGV. This CDR3 comprises 14 residues. The DNA for the CDR3 is TGTGCCAGCAGCTTTAGCGGTAGCACAGATACGCAGTATTTT. It is translated as CASSFSGSTDTQYF. Using reference TRBV11-2 and TRBJ2-3 for the parts outside the CDR3, the full variable domain is EAGVAQSPRYKIIEKRQSVAFWCNPISGHATLYWYQQILGQGPKLLIQFQNNGVVDDSQLPKDRFSAERLKGVDSTLKIQPAKLEDSAVYLCASSFSGSTDTQYFGPGTRLTVL.

The rearrangement joins TRBV15 to TRBJ2-1; 9 bases agree with TRBD1. The CDR3 length is 14 residues. Germline lookup yields CDR1 LNHNV and CDR2 YYDKDF (reference sequence). Losses at the gene ends were 5 bases for V and 10 bases for J; bases not matched to a gene: 9. The CDR3, as DNA: TGTGCCACCAGCCCCGGGACAGGGAGACAAGAGCAGTTCTTC. Protein product: CATSPGTGRQEQFF.

V and J are TRBV18 and TRBJ1-4, with 8 nucleotides matching TRBD1. In germline, CDR1 is KGHSH, CDR2 LQKENI. This CDR3 has 14 residues. Germline trimming cut 4 bases from V and 5 bases from J; bases unmatched to any gene: 3. CDR3 sequence (DNA): TGTGCCAGCTCACGGGACAGGATAAATGAAAAACTGTTTTTT. Its translation is CASSRDRINEKLFF.

This clone was detected once. The chain recombines TRBV7-6 with TRBJ2-7; 10 positions match TRBD1. Trimming cost V 1 base and J 3 bases; bases outside gene matches: 6. Per the germline V gene, CDR1 is SGHVS and CDR2 is FNYEAQ. The CDR3 is 16 amino acids. The CDR3 DNA is TGTGCCAGCAGCTTAGGGGACAGGGGAAACGGCTACGAGCAGTACTTC. Protein: CASSLGDRGNGYEQYF.

J is TRBJ2-1 and V is TRBV12-5, with 7 bases fitting TRBD1. The ends lost 6 bases at V and 7 bases at J; junction bases unmatched: 9. The CDR3 sequence is 14 residues long. The germline gives CDR1 LGHNT, CDR2 FRNRAP. The CDR3 reads CASGPPTGLNEQFF. The CDR3 nucleotides read TGTGCTAGTGGCCCCCCGACAGGGTTGAATGAGCAGTTCTTC.

This clone was seen just once. The V and J genes are TRBV6-1 and TRBJ1-1; D not certain. The CDR3 runs 15 residues. Germline assignment: CDR1 MNHNS and CDR2 SASEGT. Between the trimmed V and J ends, which lost 1 base and 3 bases, there was a span of 12 bases. The CDR3: CASSEGGTTHTEAFF. CDR3 DNA sequence: TGTGCCAGCAGTGAAGGTGGCACTACCCACACTGAAGCTTTCTTT.

CDR3 sequence: CSVEGLTGDADTQYF. The CDR3 DNA sequence: TGCAGCGTTGAAGGCCTAACAGGGGATGCAGATACGCAGTATTTT. V gene TRBV29-1 combines with J gene TRBJ2-3; 7 bases fit TRBD1. V trimming: 1 base; J trimming: 4 bases; junction bases outside the gene matches: 8. This CDR3 spans 15 amino acids. Germline V gene data show CDR1 as SQVTM and CDR2 as ANQGSEA.

Comment on this clone: Its ends do not fully match the called genes, so a read error is possible. This chain uses TRBV4-1 with TRBJ1-1; possible D gene TRBD1, 5 bases. The germline V gene has CDR1 MGHRA and CDR2 YSYEKL. This CDR3 contains 14 residues. CDR3 DNA: TGTGCCAGCAGCCCTAAACTACAGGACACTGAAGCTTTCTTT. It yields the protein CASSPKLQDTEAFF.

This clone was recorded only once. The chain combines TRBV4-1 with TRBJ2-7; 11 positions match TRBD2. CDR1 is MGHRA, CDR2 YSYEKL, per germline. Trimming at V came to 3 bases and at J to 2 bases, leaving 18 bases not matched to a gene. The CDR3 totals 20 residues. CDR3 nucleotides: TGCGCCAGCAGCCAGTTCCCCGGGACTAGCGGCCCATACAGGGCCTACGAGCAGTACTTC. Its translation is CASSQFPGTSGPYRAYEQYF.

DNA of the CDR3: TGTGCCAGCAGTTTAAGGGGAGGATTCAATCAGCCCCAGCATTTT. Encoded protein: CASSLRGGFNQPQHF. This chain links TRBV28 with TRBJ1-5; D is perhaps TRBD1 (5 bases). CDR1 MDHEN and CDR2 SYDVKM come from the germline V gene. The germline V and J ends were trimmed by 2 bases and 3 bases, with 11 bases remaining between them. This CDR3 has 15 residues.

The CDR3 loop is CASGYRTDYGYTF. In nucleotides, the CDR3 is TGTGCCAGCGGATACAGGACCGACTATGGCTACACCTTC. This rearrangement joins TRBV6-5 to TRBJ1-2; maybe TRBD1 (5 bases). Germline values: CDR1 MNHEY, CDR2 SVGAGI. The CDR3 extends over 13 amino acids. The V end lost 8 bases, the J end lost 3 bases, and 13 bases lay between the germline ends.

The sample holds one count of this clone. The J gene is TRBJ2-5, the V gene TRBV10-2; 7 bases are shared with TRBD1. Germline lookup yields CDR1 WSHSY and CDR2 SAAADI. The CDR3 is 16 residues long. The ends lost 6 bases at V and 5 bases at J; junction bases unmatched: 15. The CDR3 loop reads CASSEGYRGRIETQYF. The CDR3 region has the DNA TGCGCCAGCAGCGAGGGGTATAGGGGGCGAATCGAGACCCAGTACTTC.

The gene calls are TRBV7-9 and TRBJ2-5, with D hard to call. Trimming left V 5 bases short and J 5 bases short, with 6 bases between. Germline V CDR1 and CDR2: SEHNR, FQNEAQ (reference sequence). The CDR3 consists of 11 residues. CDR3 sequence (DNA): TGTGCCAGCAGCCCCTCCGAGACCCAGTACTTC. This encodes CASSPSETQYF.

This clone was recorded once. The chain employs TRBV23-1 and TRBJ2-3, with D perhaps TRBD1 or TRBD2 (5 bases each). TRBV23-1 is an open reading frame whose function is uncertain. Trimming shortened V by 2 bases and J by 1 base, and 13 bases separated the two germline ends. This CDR3 has 16 amino acids. CDR3 sequence reads: CASSQPRDGRTDTQYF. The CDR3, as DNA: TGCGCCAGCAGTCAACCTCGGGACGGCCGCACAGATACGCAGTATTTT.

The gene calls are TRBV5-6 and TRBJ2-1; D is uncertain. This CDR3 comprises 15 residues. Germline V gives CDR1 SGHDT, CDR2 YYEEEE. V was shortened by 0 bases and J by 5 bases, with 12 bases between the two germline ends. The CDR3 nucleotides are TGTGCCAGCAGCTTGGCCCAGAATTTCAACAATGAGCAGTTCTTC. Translated: CASSLAQNFNNEQFF.

This clone has only a few counts. The rearrangement joins TRBV5-4 to TRBJ1-1, with D possibly TRBD1 on 5 matching bases. Deletions cut 10 bases from V and 0 bases from J, with 19 bases between. Per the germline V gene, CDR1 is SGHNT and CDR2 is YYREEE (reference sequence). This CDR3 has 15 amino acids. The CDR3 DNA sequence: TGTGCCTGCTCCGGGACCCCGACCATGAACACTGAAGCTTTCTTT. Protein sequence: CACSGTPTMNTEAFF.

The chain carries TRBV4-1 and TRBJ2-5; D not certain. The CDR3 is 11 amino acids. Germline V gene lookup returns CDR1 MGHRA and CDR2 YSYEKL. V was pared by 2 bases and J by 3 bases, with 1 base between. The CDR3 DNA reads as TGCGCCAGCAGCCAAAAAGAGACCCAGTACTTC. Translated: CASSQKETQYF.

V usage is TRBV5-1 and J usage is TRBJ2-7, with 14 bases aligning to TRBD2. Per germline, CDR1 SGHRS and CDR2 YFSETQ. This CDR3 comprises 15 residues. With 2 bases clipped from V and 6 bases from J, the junction kept 4 bases outside the gene matches. The CDR3 DNA sequence: TGCGCCAGCAGCTTCGGGACTAGCGGGGGTGTCGAGCAGTACTTC. Translation gives CASSFGTSGGVEQYF.

V and J are TRBV7-2 and TRBJ1-1, with D unclear. This CDR3 contains 15 residues. Germline V gene data show CDR1 as SGHTA and CDR2 as FQGNSA. V lost 1 base, J lost 0 bases, and 9 bases lay in between. CDR3: CASSLVVYMNTEAFF. CDR3 DNA sequence: TGTGCCAGCAGCTTAGTTGTGTATATGAACACTGAAGCTTTCTTT. Complete variable domain (other parts from reference TRBV7-2 and TRBJ1-1): GAGVSQSPSNKVTEKGKDVELRCDPISGHTALYWYRQSLGQGLEFLIYFQGNSAPDKSGLPSDRFSAERTGGSVSTLTIQRTQQEDSAVYLCASSLVVYMNTEAFFGQGTRLTVV.

This sequence joins TRBV5-4 and TRBJ2-7; D might be TRBD1 or TRBD2, each matching 5 bases. The CDR3 has 14 amino acids. Trimming took off 4 bases at V and 5 bases at J, with 16 bases between the two ends. Looked up from germline, CDR1 is SGHNT and CDR2 is YYREEE (reference sequence). In DNA, the CDR3 is TGTGCCAGCAGCACCGGGGCCCTAGTGGACGAGCAGTACTTC. This sequence encodes CASSTGALVDEQYF.

V and J are TRBV2 and TRBJ2-3, with D uncertain. The V gene lost 1 base and the J gene lost 2 bases, with 13 bases spanning the gap. Germline V gene lookup returns CDR1 SNHLY and CDR2 FYNNEI. This CDR3 has 16 amino acids. Written as DNA, the CDR3 is TGTGCCAGCAGTGAAGTTCCAGGCGGCCTCACAGATACGCAGTATTTT. Encoded protein: CASSEVPGGLTDTQYF.

The chain carries TRBV4-2 and TRBJ1-2; no clear D. V lost 0 bases to trimming and J lost 2 bases, with 10 bases between them. CDR3 length: 15 amino acids. Germline CDR1 and CDR2: LGHNA and YNFKEQ. Here the CDR3 DNA reads TGTGCCAGCAGCCAAGATTTTACGGGGAACTATGGCTACACCTTC. This codes for CASSQDFTGNYGYTF.

CDR3: CASSHNRTVYNSPLHF. The DNA of the CDR3 is TGTGCCAGCAGCCATAACAGGACCGTCTATAATTCACCCCTCCACTTT. The J gene is TRBJ1-6, the V gene TRBV7-2; TRBD1 is a possible D gene (5 bases). The CDR3 is 16 residues long. The V and J ends lost 5 bases and 3 bases respectively, with 14 bases between them. Germline loops: CDR1 SGHTA, CDR2 FQGNSA.